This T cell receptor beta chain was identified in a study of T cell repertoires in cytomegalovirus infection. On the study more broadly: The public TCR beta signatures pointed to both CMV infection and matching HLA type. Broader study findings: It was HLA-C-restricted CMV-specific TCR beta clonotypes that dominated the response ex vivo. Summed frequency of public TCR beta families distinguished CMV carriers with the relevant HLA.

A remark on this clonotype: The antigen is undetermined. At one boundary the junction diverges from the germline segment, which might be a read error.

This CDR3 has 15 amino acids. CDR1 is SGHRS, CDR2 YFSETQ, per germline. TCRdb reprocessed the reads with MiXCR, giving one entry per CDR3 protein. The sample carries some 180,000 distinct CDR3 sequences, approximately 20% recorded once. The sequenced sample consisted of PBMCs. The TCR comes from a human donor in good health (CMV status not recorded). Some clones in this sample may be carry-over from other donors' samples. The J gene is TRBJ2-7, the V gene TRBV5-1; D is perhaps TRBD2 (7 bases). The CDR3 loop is CASTLGGTFSYEQYF. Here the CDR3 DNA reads TGCGCCAGCACCTTGGGGGGGACATTCTCCTACGAGCAGTACTTC.